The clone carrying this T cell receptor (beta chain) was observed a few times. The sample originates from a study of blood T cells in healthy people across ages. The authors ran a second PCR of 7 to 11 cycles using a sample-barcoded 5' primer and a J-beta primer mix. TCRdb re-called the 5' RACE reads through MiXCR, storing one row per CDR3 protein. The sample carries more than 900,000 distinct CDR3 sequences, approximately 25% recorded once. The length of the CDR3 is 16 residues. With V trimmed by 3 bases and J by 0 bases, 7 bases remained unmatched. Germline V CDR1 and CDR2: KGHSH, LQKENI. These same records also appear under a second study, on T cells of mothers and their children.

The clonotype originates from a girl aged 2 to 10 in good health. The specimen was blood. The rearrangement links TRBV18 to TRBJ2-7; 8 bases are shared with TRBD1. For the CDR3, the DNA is TGTGCCAGCTCACCCGACAAGACAGGGGTCTCCTACGAGCAGTACTTC. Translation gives CASSPDKTGVSYEQYF.